Following are 9 T cell receptor beta chains from one sample sequenced in a study of response to subunit inactivated influenza vaccine. Each CDR3 protein gets one entry after TCRdb re-called the RT-PCR reads with MiXCR. The sample consists of 400,000 to 650,000 distinct CDR3 sequences, approximately 7.7% of them appearing once. The sequencing used PBMCs from blood, collected around 25 months after vaccination. All receptors come from a man between 45 and 75 years old who received an inactivated influenza vaccine.

This clonotype was detected ten times or more. The chain combines TRBV29-1 with TRBJ2-5, with D perhaps TRBD1 (6 bases). This CDR3 has 14 residues. The V end lost 3 bases, the J end lost 1 base, and 12 bases lay between the germline ends. Germline values: CDR1 SQVTM, CDR2 ANQGSEA. The CDR3 loop is CSVDPRTAQETQYF. Written as DNA, the CDR3 is TGCAGCGTTGATCCGAGGACAGCCCAAGAGACCCAGTACTTC.

This clonotype was picked up a small number of times. The J gene is TRBJ2-1, the V gene TRBV4-3, with TRBD2 matching 11 bases. From germline, CDR1 is LGHNA and CDR2 YSLEER. CDR3 length: 16 amino acids. V trimming: 0 bases; J trimming: 10 bases; junction bases outside the gene matches: 8. The DNA of the CDR3 is TGCGCCAGCAGCCAAGAGGTGGTAGCGGGAGGGCGAGAGCAGTTCTTC. Its protein is CASSQEVVAGGREQFF.

This clonotype was seen ten or more times. The chain uses TRBV7-9 and TRBJ2-7; 10 bases line up with TRBD2. Losses at the gene ends were 0 bases for V and 5 bases for J; bases not matched to a gene: 4. Germline CDR1 is SEHNR and CDR2 is FQNEAQ (reference sequence). The CDR3 runs to 15 residues. This CDR3 reads CASSLATSGYHEQYF. DNA of the CDR3: TGTGCCAGCAGCTTAGCGACTAGCGGGTACCACGAGCAGTACTTC.

V gene TRBV12-3 or TRBV12-4 combines with J gene TRBJ2-1; TRBD1 or TRBD2 may be the D gene (5 bases each). The CDR3 has 14 residues. V was cut by 11 bases and J by 7 bases, with 21 bases left in between. In nucleotides, the CDR3 is TGTGCCGGCACCGCCGGGACCGTATTGAATGAGCAGTTCTTC. It translates to CAGTAGTVLNEQFF.

This clonotype has a count of ten or more. The V and J genes are TRBV4-1 and TRBJ1-4; 10 bases map to TRBD1. Germline CDR1 and CDR2: MGHRA and YSYEKL. The CDR3 has 15 amino acids. The V segment lost 4 bases and the J segment 8 bases; nucleotides outside the gene matches: 7. The chain's CDR3 is CASSPRDRGGEKLFF. CDR3 sequence (DNA): TGCGCCAGCAGCCCCCGGGACAGGGGAGGGGAAAAACTGTTTTTT.

With respect to this clonotype: A far larger clone is one nucleotide away, so this likely arose from a read error. The J gene is TRBJ1-2, the V gene TRBV7-2; D is undetermined. The length of the CDR3 is 12 residues. Germline CDR1 SGHTA, CDR2 FQGNSA. Trimming removed 2 bases at V and 4 bases at J, with 5 bases between. The CDR3 sequence: CASSLYSYGYTF. The CDR3 DNA follows: TGTGCCAGCAGCTTATACAGCTATGGCTACACCTTC.

Of note for this clonotype: One end of the junction fails to match germline, which may point to a read error. CDR3 DNA sequence: TGCGCCAGCAGCATCGAAGGGGATGAGCAGTTCTTT. It codes for CASSIEGDEQFF. The chain links TRBV5-1 to TRBJ2-1; possible D gene TRBD1, 5 bases. The CDR3 is 12 amino acids. Germline-derived CDR1 and CDR2 are SGHRS and YFSETQ.

The rearrangement uses TRBV12-3 or TRBV12-4 and TRBJ2-3; D is tentatively TRBD1 or TRBD2 (7 bases each). V was cut by 4 bases and J by 4 bases, with 12 bases left in between. This CDR3 region has 14 residues. The CDR3 is CASSSSGTADTQYF. DNA for the CDR3: TGTGCCAGCAGTTCAAGCGGGACAGCAGATACGCAGTATTTT.

The sample holds a few counts of this clonotype. The rearrangement links TRBV18 to TRBJ1-4; a possible D gene is TRBD1 (6 bases). V lost 8 bases to trimming and J lost 1 base, with 11 bases between them. The length of the CDR3 is 14 residues. Germline V gene lookup returns CDR1 KGHSH and CDR2 LQKENI. For the CDR3, the DNA is TGTGCCAGCGCGGAACAGGGAACTAATGAAAAACTGTTTTTT. Encoded protein: CASAEQGTNEKLFF. The variable domain in full, with the rest retrieved from reference TRBV18 and TRBJ1-4, is NAGVMQNPRHLVRRRGQEARLRCSPMKGHSHVYWYRQLPEEGLKFMVYLQKENIIDESGMPKERFSAEFPKEGPSILRIQQVVRGDSAAYFCASAEQGTNEKLFFGSGTQLSVL.